The next 13 T cell receptor beta chains were all read from a single sample in a study of blood T cell repertoires in COVID-19. Some clones are missing from TCRdb's copy, which holds only in-frame ones; the method was immunoSEQ multiplex PCR. The top ten clones hold 11% to 15% of a sample with about 34,000 clones, over 75% of them seen once. The source material was peripheral blood. These receptors were obtained from a man aged 60 to 75 with active COVID-19.

This sequence joins TRBV7-2 and TRBJ2-3; 9 bases are shared with TRBD2. After removal of 11 bases from V and 4 bases from J, the junction contained 10 bases not matched to a gene. Germline CDR1 is SGHTA and CDR2 is FQGNSA. The CDR3 runs to 14 residues. CDR3 sequence (DNA): TGTGCCTGTAGCGGGAGCCCCATCGCAGATACGCAGTATTTT. Its protein is CACSGSPIADTQYF.

The genes are TRBV11-2 and TRBJ2-2; D perhaps matches TRBD2 (7 bases). CDR1 and CDR2 from the germline V gene are SGHAT and FQNNGV. V was trimmed by 2 bases and J by 7 bases, leaving 14 bases between them. The CDR3 has 15 residues. CDR3 sequence reads: CASSLTRGADGELFF. The CDR3 bases are TGTGCCAGCAGCTTAACTCGGGGGGCTGACGGGGAGCTGTTTTTT. Drawing the rest from reference TRBV11-2 and TRBJ2-2, the complete variable domain is EAGVAQSPRYKIIEKRQSVAFWCNPISGHATLYWYQQILGQGPKLLIQFQNNGVVDDSQLPKDRFSAERLKGVDSTLKIQPAKLEDSAVYLCASSLTRGADGELFFGEGSRLTVL.

J is TRBJ1-6 and V is TRBV6-4, with D perhaps matching TRBD1 (5 bases). Germline V gene sequence: CDR1 MRHNA, CDR2 SNTAGT. With 0 bases removed from V and 3 bases from J, the gap between germline ends came to 6 bases. The CDR3 sequence is 15 residues long. For the CDR3, the DNA is TGTGCCAGCAGTGACTCGACAGACTATAATTCACCCCTCCACTTT. It specifies CASSDSTDYNSPLHF.

The chain uses TRBV7-8 and TRBJ2-3; D possibly corresponds to TRBD2 (6 bases). V lost 9 bases and J 1 base, leaving 14 bases between the germline ends. The CDR3 contains 14 residues. Per the germline V gene, CDR1 is SGHVS and CDR2 is FQNEAQ. The CDR3 spells CASGRQPGTDTQYF. The CDR3 nucleotides are TGTGCCAGTGGGAGGCAGCCCGGCACAGATACGCAGTATTTT.

CDR3 sequence: CASSERERETQYF. Here the CDR3 DNA reads TGTGCCAGCTCAGAGCGGGAGCGGGAGACCCAGTACTTC. This chain connects TRBV18 to TRBJ2-5; 8 bases map to TRBD2. V gave up 5 bases and J gave up 5 bases; unmatched junction bases: 4. The CDR3 runs to 13 residues. From germline, CDR1 is KGHSH and CDR2 LQKENI.

The chain employs TRBV3-1 (or the pseudogene TRBV3-2) and TRBJ2-1, with 8 bases identical to TRBD2. There are 15 residues in the CDR3. J was trimmed by 6 bases and V by 7 bases; bases with no gene match: 11. Germline lookup yields CDR1 LGHDT and CDR2 YNNKEL (reference sequence). The CDR3 nucleotides are TGTGCCAGCACCCCGAGCGGGAGTAAGGGCAATGAGCAGTTCTTC. Translating gives CASTPSGSKGNEQFF.

This chain links TRBV6-2 or TRBV6-3 with TRBJ2-1; the match to TRBD2 covers 9 bases. The germline V gene encodes CDR1 MNHEY and CDR2 SVGEGT. This CDR3 has 16 residues. The J segment lost 1 base and the V segment lost 6 bases, leaving 7 bases of the junction unmatched. This chain's CDR3 is CASSRSGSFSYNEQFF. CDR3 DNA: TGTGCCAGCAGCCGTAGCGGGAGTTTTTCCTACAATGAGCAGTTCTTC.

This rearrangement joins TRBV6-2 or TRBV6-3 to TRBJ2-1; 7 positions match TRBD1. CDR1 is MNHEY, CDR2 SVGEGT, per germline. The CDR3 consists of 14 residues. Trimming cost V 5 bases and J 4 bases; bases outside gene matches: 5. CDR3 in amino acids: CASSRQGEYNEQFF. CDR3 DNA: TGTGCCAGCAGTAGACAGGGAGAATACAATGAGCAGTTCTTC.

The sample holds a few counts of this clone. V and J are TRBV10-3 and TRBJ2-1; 9 nucleotides line up with TRBD2. Germline trimming cut 2 bases from V and 5 bases from J; bases unmatched to any gene: 13. This CDR3 has 18 residues. The germline CDR1 and CDR2 sequences are ENHRY and SYGVKD. CDR3: CAISEPTFRLAVNNEQFF. Here the CDR3 DNA reads TGTGCCATCAGTGAGCCCACCTTCCGACTAGCGGTTAACAATGAGCAGTTCTTC.

The chain carries TRBV2 and TRBJ2-5; possibly TRBD1 for D (6 bases). The CDR3 totals 12 residues. Germline V gene lookup returns CDR1 SNHLY and CDR2 FYNNEI. Trimming stripped 9 bases from V and 5 bases from J, with 13 bases between. In DNA, the CDR3 is TGTGCCAGTCGAACAGGGTGGGAGACCCAGTACTTC. This codes for CASRTGWETQYF.

The chain joins TRBV6-5 to TRBJ2-7; D is possibly TRBD1 (5 bases). Germline values: CDR1 MNHEY, CDR2 SVGAGI. CDR3 length: 13 residues. Trimming shortened V by 7 bases and J by 0 bases, and 10 bases separated the two germline ends. This CDR3 reads CASKRGSSYEQYF. The CDR3 bases are TGTGCCAGCAAAAGGGGAAGCTCCTACGAGCAGTACTTC.

The J gene is TRBJ1-1, the V gene TRBV13; a possible D gene is TRBD1 (6 bases). Trimming removed 5 bases at V and 7 bases at J, with 11 bases between. The CDR3 has 12 amino acids. Germline assignment: CDR1 PRHDT and CDR2 FYEKMQ (reference sequence). The CDR3 loop reads CASSPMDSEAFF. CDR3 coding DNA: TGTGCCAGCAGCCCCATGGACAGTGAAGCTTTCTTT.

The V and J genes are TRBV11-2 and TRBJ2-3, with D perhaps matching TRBD2 (6 bases). CDR1 is SGHAT, CDR2 FQNNGV, per germline. V lost 0 bases and J lost 0, with 7 bases in between. The CDR3 extends over 15 amino acids. The CDR3, as DNA: TGTGCCAGCAGCTTAGATCGGGGGAGCACAGATACGCAGTATTTT. Amino acids: CASSLDRGSTDTQYF.